This TCR beta chain was sequenced in a study of blood T cell repertoires in COVID-19. Whole-study context: The cDNA or gDNA used as material had been derived from T cells, B-cell-depleted T cells, or PBMCs.

Some clones are missing from TCRdb's copy, which holds only in-frame ones; the method was immunoSEQ multiplex PCR. The repertoire has fewer than 250,000 clones, about four fifths of them found once; the top ten carry 3% to 4.5%. The clonotype originates from a middle-aged woman who had been exposed to COVID-19. The sample taken for sequencing was PBMCs or T cells enriched from blood (not recorded which).

The CDR3 here is CASSLTRGGDTEAFF. In DNA, the CDR3 is TGCGCCAGCAGCCTCACCCGGGGCGGGGACACTGAAGCTTTCTTT. This chain links TRBV5-1 with TRBJ1-1; perhaps TRBD1 as D (5 bases). Germline CDR1 is SGHRS and CDR2 is YFSETQ. CDR3 length: 15 residues. The V end was cut by 4 bases, the J end by 3 bases, with 16 bases between.